One and the same sample provided the 22 T cell receptor beta chains below, sequenced in a study of blood T cell repertoires in COVID-19. The table came from immunoSEQ multiplex PCR; TCRdb's copy has only in-frame clones and leaves some out. This sample yields fewer than 200,000 clones, of which more than 85% are seen a single time; under 30% belongs to the top ten. Sequencing was carried out using PBMCs or T cells enriched from blood (not recorded which). The receptors come from a middle-aged woman in a cohort exposed to, infected with or recovered from COVID-19 (not recorded which).

This rearrangement joins TRBV2 to TRBJ1-5; TRBD1 is a possible D gene (6 bases). The CDR3 contains 14 residues. CDR1 SNHLY and CDR2 FYNNEI come from the germline V gene. The V and J ends lost 1 base and 5 bases respectively, with 9 bases between them. In nucleotides, the CDR3 is TGTGCCAGCAGTGAAGGGCAGGGGCATCAGCCCCAGCATTTT. Its protein product is CASSEGQGHQPQHF.

This clone was seen a few times. V gene TRBV4-1 combines with J gene TRBJ2-7; a weak D match, TRBD2 (6 bases). Germline CDR1 and CDR2: MGHRA and YSYEKL. There are 15 residues in the CDR3. Trimming removed 4 bases from V and 7 bases from J, with 20 bases in between. This chain's CDR3 is CASSLRRGPAREQYF. The CDR3 DNA follows: TGCGCCAGCAGCCTCCGGAGGGGTCCGGCGAGGGAGCAGTACTTC.

The V and J genes are TRBV7-2 and TRBJ1-1; a weak D match, TRBD1 (5 bases). Per germline, CDR1 SGHTA and CDR2 FQGNSA. The ends were cut back, 2 bases at V and 5 bases at J, with 18 bases in the middle. The CDR3 covers 16 residues. DNA for the CDR3: TGTGCCAGCAGCTTAATGTCAGGGCAGGGTGGGACTGAAGCTTTCTTT. As protein: CASSLMSGQGGTEAFF.

The rearrangement joins TRBV27 to TRBJ1-1; TRBD1 aligns across 7 bases. The CDR3 consists of 14 residues. Trimming cost V 5 bases and J 4 bases; bases outside gene matches: 7. Per the germline V gene, CDR1 is MNHEY and CDR2 is SMNVEV (reference sequence). In DNA form, the CDR3 reads TGTGCCAGCAGTCCCCCAGGGGGAACCACTGAAGCTTTCTTT. Protein: CASSPPGGTTEAFF.

The CDR3 sequence is CASSYSEAYEQYF. CDR3 DNA: TGTGCCAGCAGTTACTCGGAAGCGTACGAGCAGTACTTC. The chain links TRBV6-5 to TRBJ2-7; no definite D call. Trimming took off 0 bases at V and 4 bases at J, with 7 bases between the two ends. CDR3 length: 13 amino acids. Per the germline V gene, CDR1 is MNHEY and CDR2 is SVGAGI.

V usage is TRBV27 and J usage is TRBJ1-1; possibly TRBD1 for D (6 bases). The CDR3 sequence is 13 residues long. Germline assignment: CDR1 MNHEY and CDR2 SMNVEV (reference sequence). With 4 bases removed from V and 1 base from J, the gap between germline ends came to 7 bases. CDR3 sequence reads: CASSWTANTEAFF. CDR3 coding DNA: TGTGCCAGCAGTTGGACAGCGAACACTGAAGCTTTCTTT.

This clone was seen only a few times. V and J are TRBV28 and TRBJ1-6; D is undetermined. CDR1 is MDHEN and CDR2 is SYDVKM in the germline V gene. This CDR3 is built from 14 residues. The ends were cut back, 3 bases at V and 4 bases at J, with 7 bases in the middle. CDR3 sequence (DNA): TGTGCCAGCAGTTTTAAACGGTATAATTCACCCCTCCACTTT. The encoded protein is CASSFKRYNSPLHF. Supplemented by reference TRBV28 and TRBJ1-6, the full variable domain reads DVKVTQSSRYLVKRTGEKVFLECVQDMDHENMFWYRQDPGLGLRLIYFSYDVKMKEKGDIPEGYSVSREKKERFSLILESASTNQTSMYLCASSFKRYNSPLHFGNGTRLTVT.

The chain recombines TRBV6-5 with TRBJ1-2, with 8 positions matching TRBD1. The CDR3 contains 14 residues. J gave up 7 bases and V 3 bases, and 7 bases lay outside the gene matches. CDR1 is MNHEY and CDR2 is SVGAGI in the germline V gene. This CDR3 reads CASSYSDRGGGYTF. The CDR3 DNA follows: TGTGCCAGCAGTTATTCCGACAGGGGTGGTGGCTACACCTTC.

This chain uses TRBV28 with TRBJ1-5; tentatively, D is TRBD1 (5 bases). Germline V CDR1 and CDR2: MDHEN, SYDVKM. The CDR3 contains 14 residues. The V end lost 5 bases, the J end lost 7 bases, and 15 bases lay between the germline ends. The CDR3 sequence is CASSPRRGSQPQHF. The DNA for the CDR3 is TGTGCCAGCAGTCCCCGTAGGGGATCCCAGCCCCAGCATTTT.

V usage is TRBV13 and J usage is TRBJ2-2; D unclear. V was trimmed by 5 bases and J by 3 bases, leaving 10 bases between them. CDR1 PRHDT and CDR2 FYEKMQ come from the germline V gene (reference sequence). CDR3 length: 14 residues. CDR3: CASSLPTHTGELFF. The CDR3 bases are TGTGCCAGCAGCCTCCCGACACACACCGGGGAGCTGTTTTTT.

The chain is built from TRBV7-6 and TRBJ1-4, with D perhaps TRBD1 (5 bases). The V and J ends lost 5 bases and 3 bases respectively, with 10 bases between them. This CDR3 has 14 amino acids. Germline V lookup: CDR1 SGHVS, CDR2 FNYEAQ. Written as DNA, the CDR3 is TGTGCCAGCAGCCTCAGGGCCGCTAATGAAAAACTGTTTTTT. This codes for CASSLRAANEKLFF.

The CDR3 DNA reads TGTGCCAGTAGTCCGTCAATCCCGGGACAGAGAAACACTGAAGCTTTCTTT. Amino acid sequence: CASSPSIPGQRNTEAFF. J is TRBJ1-1 and V is TRBV19, with TRBD1 identical over 7 bases. The CDR3 has 17 residues. In germline, CDR1 is LNHDA, CDR2 SQIVND (reference sequence). The J segment lost 2 bases and the V segment lost 5 bases, leaving 14 bases of the junction unmatched.

V gene TRBV19 combines with J gene TRBJ2-4, with D tentatively TRBD2 (6 bases). The germline V gene encodes CDR1 LNHDA and CDR2 SQIVND (reference sequence). With 3 bases removed from V and 0 bases from J, the gap between germline ends came to 15 bases. There are 17 residues in the CDR3. As DNA, the CDR3 is TGTGCCAGTAGTATGATATTAGCGGAGCTAGCCAAAAACATTCAGTACTTC. Amino acid sequence: CASSMILAELAKNIQYF.

The chain employs TRBV4-2 and TRBJ1-2; D call uncertain. Trimming pared 2 bases from V and 0 bases from J, leaving 10 bases between. From germline, CDR1 is LGHNA and CDR2 YNFKEQ. The CDR3 is made up of 15 amino acids. CDR3 in amino acids: CASSQKVLANYGYTF. CDR3 nucleotide sequence: TGTGCCAGCAGCCAAAAGGTGCTAGCTAACTATGGCTACACCTTC.

The rearrangement joins TRBV6-1 to TRBJ1-5, with a tentative D call TRBD1 (6 bases). Trimming removed 2 bases from V and 4 bases from J, with 12 bases in between. The CDR3 consists of 15 residues. From germline, CDR1 is MNHNS and CDR2 SASEGT. CDR3 in amino acids: CASSELQGFNQPQHF. The CDR3 DNA reads as TGTGCCAGCAGTGAACTACAGGGTTTTAATCAGCCCCAGCATTTT.

The chain is built from TRBV5-1 and TRBJ2-1; 12 nucleotides line up with TRBD2. This CDR3 is 16 amino acids long. V was pared by 0 bases and J by 8 bases, with 6 bases of the junction left unmatched. CDR1 and CDR2 from the germline V gene are SGHRS and YFSETQ. The DNA of the CDR3 is TGCGCCAGCAGCTTGGGACTAGCGGGAGTCAACGATGAGCAGTTCTTC. It yields the protein CASSLGLAGVNDEQFF. Full variable domain (remainder filled in from reference TRBV5-1 and TRBJ2-1): KAGVTQTPRYLIKTRGQQVTLSCSPISGHRSVSWYQQTPGQGLQFLFEYFSETQRNKGNFPGRFSGRQFSNSRSEMNVSTLELGDSALYLCASSLGLAGVNDEQFFGPGTRLTVL.

This clone appeared a single time. The rearrangement links TRBV7-8 to TRBJ1-5, with a possible D match to TRBD1 (6 bases). The germline V gene has CDR1 SGHVS and CDR2 FQNEAQ. The CDR3 length is 16 residues. V lost 7 bases to trimming and J lost 0 bases, with 16 bases between them. The DNA of the CDR3 is TGTGCCAGCACCTTCGCGACAGGAGATAGCAATCAGCCCCAGCATTTT. This gives the protein CASTFATGDSNQPQHF.

This chain connects TRBV5-1 to TRBJ2-3; D remains ambiguous. Trimming removed 2 bases from V and 0 bases from J, with 10 bases in between. This CDR3 has 15 residues. The V gene's germline CDR1 is SGHRS and CDR2 YFSETQ. Here the CDR3 reads CASSLSVTSTDTQYF. In DNA, the CDR3 is TGCGCCAGCAGCTTATCCGTTACTAGCACAGATACGCAGTATTTT.

There are a few counts of this clone. The chain is built from TRBV14 and TRBJ1-1; possible D gene TRBD1, 5 bases. The CDR3 covers 12 residues. CDR1 SGHDN and CDR2 FVKESK come from the germline V gene. The V and J ends lost 5 bases and 5 bases respectively, with 9 bases between them. CDR3 protein: CASSKGWTEAFF. In nucleotides, the CDR3 is TGTGCCAGCAGCAAGGGGTGGACTGAAGCTTTCTTT. The full variable domain, with the rest looked up from reference TRBV14 and TRBJ1-1, is EAGVTQFPSHSVIEKGQTVTLRCDPISGHDNLYWYRRVMGKEIKFLLHFVKESKQDESGMPNNRFLAERTGGTYSTLKVQPAELEDSGVYFCASSKGWTEAFFGQGTRLTVV.

This clone was recorded a few times. The chain uses TRBV4-1 and TRBJ1-2; 9 nucleotides line up with TRBD1. Germline lookup yields CDR1 MGHRA and CDR2 YSYEKL. V was clipped by 4 bases and J by 2 bases; unmatched bases: 5. This CDR3 is built from 15 residues. The CDR3 DNA follows: TGCGCCAGCAGCCGGGACAGGGAGTCGAACTATGGCTACACCTTC. It codes for CASSRDRESNYGYTF.

The count of this clone is one. The chain recombines TRBV19 with TRBJ2-5; D may be TRBD2 (6 bases). Trimming left V 1 base short and J 4 bases short, with 10 bases between. CDR1 and CDR2 from the germline V gene are LNHDA and SQIVND (reference sequence). The CDR3 is made up of 14 amino acids. Here the CDR3 DNA reads TGTGCCAGTAGTATAGTGGCTAGCGCAGAGACCCAGTACTTC. Encoded protein: CASSIVASAETQYF.

This clone was detected once. The rearrangement joins TRBV2 to TRBJ2-5, with D perhaps matching TRBD2 (6 bases). The length of the CDR3 is 14 residues. Germline-derived CDR1 and CDR2 are SNHLY and FYNNEI. The V gene lost 4 bases and the J gene lost 2 bases, with 11 bases spanning the gap. The CDR3, as DNA: TGTGCCAGCAGTGGTCTTCGGGGGCAAGAGACCCAGTACTTC. Protein: CASSGLRGQETQYF.